This T cell receptor beta chain stems from a study of T and B cells in COVID-19 patients. General study results and limits: Patients with COVID-19 reportedly showed strongly skewed T cell receptor beta variable and joining gene usage.

The V gene lost 4 bases and the J gene lost 6 bases, with 17 bases spanning the gap. CDR1 and CDR2 from the germline V gene are SQVTM and ANQGSEA. There are 14 residues in the CDR3. Multiplex PCR with BIOMED2 TRB-A/B primer pools amplified TRB rearrangements. TCRdb analysed the multiplex PCR reads with MiXCR anew, one entry per CDR3 protein. The sample contains 20,000 to 30,000 distinct CDR3 sequences, over 25% of which appear only once. This clonotype is labeled medium-sized. The antigen is not known. Blood genomic DNA input for TRB amplification was roughly 220-500 ng. The J gene is TRBJ2-3, the V gene TRBV29-1; D call uncertain. The clonotype comes from a human donor who had recovered from COVID-19. Input material: blood. The CDR3 sequence is CSVVHGSQADTQYF. For the CDR3, the DNA is TGCAGCGTTGTACACGGTAGTCAGGCTGATACGCAGTATTTT.